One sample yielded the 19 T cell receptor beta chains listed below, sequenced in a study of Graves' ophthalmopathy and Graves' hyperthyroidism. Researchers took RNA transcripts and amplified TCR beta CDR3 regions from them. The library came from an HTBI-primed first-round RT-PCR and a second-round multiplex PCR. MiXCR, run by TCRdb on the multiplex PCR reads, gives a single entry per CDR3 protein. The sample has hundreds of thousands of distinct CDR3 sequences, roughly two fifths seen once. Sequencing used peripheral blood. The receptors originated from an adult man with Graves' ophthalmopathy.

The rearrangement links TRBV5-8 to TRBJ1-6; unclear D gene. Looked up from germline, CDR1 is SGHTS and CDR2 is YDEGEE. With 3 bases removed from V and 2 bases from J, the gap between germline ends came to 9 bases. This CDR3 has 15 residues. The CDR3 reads CASSSTGTYNSPLHF. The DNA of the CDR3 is TGTGCCAGCAGCTCAACCGGGACCTATAATTCACCCCTCCACTTT.

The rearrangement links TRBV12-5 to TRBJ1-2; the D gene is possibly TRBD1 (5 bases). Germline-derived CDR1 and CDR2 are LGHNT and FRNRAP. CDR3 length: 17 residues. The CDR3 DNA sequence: TGTGCCAGCAGTTACACCCGACAGCCGCATACTAACTATGGCTACACCTTC. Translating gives CASSYTRQPHTNYGYTF.

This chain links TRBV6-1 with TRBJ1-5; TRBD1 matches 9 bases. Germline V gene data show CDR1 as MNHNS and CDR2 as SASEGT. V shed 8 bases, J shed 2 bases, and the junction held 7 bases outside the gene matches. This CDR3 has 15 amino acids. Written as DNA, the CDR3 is TGTGCCAGCCGGGCCCGGGACAGGGGCAATCAGCCCCAGCATTTT. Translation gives CASRARDRGNQPQHF.

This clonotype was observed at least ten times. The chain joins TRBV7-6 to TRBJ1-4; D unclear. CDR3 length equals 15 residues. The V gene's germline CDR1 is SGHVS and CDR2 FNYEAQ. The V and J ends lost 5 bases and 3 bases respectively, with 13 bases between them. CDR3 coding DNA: TGTGCCAGCAGCCTATTAAGGGAACCTAATGAAAAACTGTTTTTT. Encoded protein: CASSLLREPNEKLFF. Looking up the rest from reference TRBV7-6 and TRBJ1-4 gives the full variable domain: GAGVSQSPRYKVTKRGQDVALRCDPISGHVSLYWYRQALGQGPEFLTYFNYEAQQDKSGLPNDRFSAERPEGSISTLTIQRTEQRDSAMYRCASSLLREPNEKLFFGSGTQLSVL.

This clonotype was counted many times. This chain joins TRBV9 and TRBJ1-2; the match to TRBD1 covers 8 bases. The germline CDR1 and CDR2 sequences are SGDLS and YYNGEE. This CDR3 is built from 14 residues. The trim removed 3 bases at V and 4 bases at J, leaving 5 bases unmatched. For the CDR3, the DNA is TGTGCCAGCAGCGGGGGACAGGAGGGCTATGGCTACACCTTC. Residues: CASSGGQEGYGYTF.

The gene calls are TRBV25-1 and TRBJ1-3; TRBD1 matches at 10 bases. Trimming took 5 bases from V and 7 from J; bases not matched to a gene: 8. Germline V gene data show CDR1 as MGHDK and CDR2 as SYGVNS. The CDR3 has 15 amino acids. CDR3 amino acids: CASSTHLGQGNTIYF. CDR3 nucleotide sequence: TGTGCCAGCAGTACCCACTTGGGACAGGGGAACACCATATATTTT.

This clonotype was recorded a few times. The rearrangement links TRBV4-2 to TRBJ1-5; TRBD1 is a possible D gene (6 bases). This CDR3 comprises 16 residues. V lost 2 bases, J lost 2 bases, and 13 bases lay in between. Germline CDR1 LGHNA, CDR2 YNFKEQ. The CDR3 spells CASSQIRGQGNQPQHF. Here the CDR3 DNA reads TGTGCCAGCAGCCAAATACGGGGACAAGGCAATCAGCCCCAGCATTTT.

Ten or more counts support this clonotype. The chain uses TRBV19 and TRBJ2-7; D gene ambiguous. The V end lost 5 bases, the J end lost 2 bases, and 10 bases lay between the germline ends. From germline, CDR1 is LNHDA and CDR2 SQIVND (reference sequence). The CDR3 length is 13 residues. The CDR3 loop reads CASSRTPPYEQYF. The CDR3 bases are TGTGCCAGTAGTCGGACCCCACCCTACGAGCAGTACTTC.

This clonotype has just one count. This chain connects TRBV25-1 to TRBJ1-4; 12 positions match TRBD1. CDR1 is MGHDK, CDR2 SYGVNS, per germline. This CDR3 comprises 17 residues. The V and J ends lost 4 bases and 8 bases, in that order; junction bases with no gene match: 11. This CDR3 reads CASSVTGQGAREEKLFF. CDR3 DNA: TGTGCCAGCAGTGTAACGGGACAGGGGGCGCGAGAAGAAAAACTGTTTTTT.

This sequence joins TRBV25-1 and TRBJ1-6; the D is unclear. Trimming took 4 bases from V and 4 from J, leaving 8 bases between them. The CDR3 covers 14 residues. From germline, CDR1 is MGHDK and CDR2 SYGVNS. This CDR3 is CASSVAEYNSPLHF. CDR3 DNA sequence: TGTGCCAGCAGTGTCGCGGAGTATAATTCACCCCTCCACTTT.

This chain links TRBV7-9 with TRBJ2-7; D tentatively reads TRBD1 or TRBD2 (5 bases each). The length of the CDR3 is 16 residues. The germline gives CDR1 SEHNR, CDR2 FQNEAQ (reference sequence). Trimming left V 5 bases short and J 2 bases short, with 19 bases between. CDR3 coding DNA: TGTGCCAGCAGCCCCCTCCGTGGGACCGCCACCTACGAGCAGTACTTC. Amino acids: CASSPLRGTATYEQYF.

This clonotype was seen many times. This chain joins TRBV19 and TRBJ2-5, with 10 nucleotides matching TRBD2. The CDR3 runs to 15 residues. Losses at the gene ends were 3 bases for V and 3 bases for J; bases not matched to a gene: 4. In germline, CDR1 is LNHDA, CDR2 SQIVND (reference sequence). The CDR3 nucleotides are TGTGCCAGTAGTATCGGGACTAGCGTTAAAGAGACCCAGTACTTC. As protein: CASSIGTSVKETQYF. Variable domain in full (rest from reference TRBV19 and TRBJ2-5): DGGITQSPKYLFRKEGQNVTLSCEQNLNHDAMYWYRQDPGQGLRLIYYSQIVNDFQKGDIAEGYSVSREKKESFPLTVTSAQKNPTAFYLCASSIGTSVKETQYFGPGTRLLVL.

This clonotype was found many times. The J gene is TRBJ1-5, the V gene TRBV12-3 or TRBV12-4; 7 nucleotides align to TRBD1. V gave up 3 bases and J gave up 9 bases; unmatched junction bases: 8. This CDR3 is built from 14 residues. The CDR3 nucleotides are TGTGCCAGCAGTTTTAGGGGGCAGGGATTGCCCCAGCATTTT. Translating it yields CASSFRGQGLPQHF.

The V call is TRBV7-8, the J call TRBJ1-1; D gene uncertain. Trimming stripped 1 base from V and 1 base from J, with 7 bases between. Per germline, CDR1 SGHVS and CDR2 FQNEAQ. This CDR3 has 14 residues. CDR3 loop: CASSLDEGNTEAFF. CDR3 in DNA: TGTGCCAGCAGCTTAGATGAGGGGAACACTGAAGCTTTCTTT.

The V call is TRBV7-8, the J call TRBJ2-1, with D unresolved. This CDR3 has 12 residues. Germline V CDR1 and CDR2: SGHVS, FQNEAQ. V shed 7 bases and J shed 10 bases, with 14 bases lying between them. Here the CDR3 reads CASMPRIGEQFF. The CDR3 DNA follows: TGTGCCAGCATGCCCCGAATTGGCGAGCAGTTCTTC.

CDR3 bases: TGTGCCATAGGGTACTCTGGAAACACCATATATTTT. Translated, it gives CAIGYSGNTIYF. The chain recombines TRBV10-3 with TRBJ1-3, with unresolved D. Germline CDR1 and CDR2: ENHRY and SYGVKD. CDR3 length: 12 residues. Trimming took off 9 bases at V and 0 bases at J, with 6 bases between the two ends.

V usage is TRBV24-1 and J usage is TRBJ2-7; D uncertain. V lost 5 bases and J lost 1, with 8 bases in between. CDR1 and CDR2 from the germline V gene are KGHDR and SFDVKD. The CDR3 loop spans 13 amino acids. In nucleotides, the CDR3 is TGTGCCACCAGTGCGGGCGGATCCTACGAGCAGTACTTC. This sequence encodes CATSAGGSYEQYF.

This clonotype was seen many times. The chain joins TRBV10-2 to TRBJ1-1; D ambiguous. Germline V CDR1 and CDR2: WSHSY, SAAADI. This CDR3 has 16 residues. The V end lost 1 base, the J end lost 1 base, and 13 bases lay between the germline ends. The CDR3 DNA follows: TGCGCCAGCAGTGAGTTTAGAGGGCATAGGAACACTGAAGCTTTCTTT. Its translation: CASSEFRGHRNTEAFF.

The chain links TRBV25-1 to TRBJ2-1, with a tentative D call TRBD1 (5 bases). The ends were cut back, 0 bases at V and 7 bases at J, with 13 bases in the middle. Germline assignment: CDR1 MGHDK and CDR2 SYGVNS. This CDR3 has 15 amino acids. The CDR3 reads CASSEYGARSNEQFF. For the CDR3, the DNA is TGTGCCAGCAGTGAATATGGGGCTAGATCTAATGAGCAGTTCTTC. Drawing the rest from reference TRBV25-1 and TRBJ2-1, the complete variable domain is EADIYQTPRYLVIGTGKKITLECSQTMGHDKMYWYQQDPGMELHLIHYSYGVNSTEKGDLSSESTVSRIRTEHFPLTLESARPSHTSQYLCASSEYGARSNEQFFGPGTRLTVL.